Following are 10 T cell receptor beta chains from one sample sequenced in a study of blood T cell repertoires in COVID-19. The assay was immunoSEQ multiplex PCR, and TCRdb's table has in-frame clones only and misses some. The repertoire holds 130,000 or so clones, with 88% as singletons. The sequencing input was peripheral blood. These receptors came from a human donor in a cohort sampled during active COVID-19.

The chain couples TRBV28 to TRBJ2-3; perhaps TRBD1 as D (6 bases). The germline V and J ends were trimmed by 0 bases and 5 bases, with 12 bases remaining between them. The CDR3 contains 15 residues. Per the germline V gene, CDR1 is MDHEN and CDR2 is SYDVKM. In nucleotides, the CDR3 is TGTGCCAGCAGTTTATGGCCAGGGGAATTAGATACGCAGTATTTT. It is translated as CASSLWPGELDTQYF. Together with reference TRBV28 and TRBJ2-3, the CDR3 gives the full variable domain: DVKVTQSSRYLVKRTGEKVFLECVQDMDHENMFWYRQDPGLGLRLIYFSYDVKMKEKGDIPEGYSVSREKKERFSLILESASTNQTSMYLCASSLWPGELDTQYFGPGTRLTVL.

The rearrangement joins TRBV29-1 to TRBJ2-6; D uncertain. The CDR3 is 15 amino acids. The V gene's germline CDR1 is SQVTM and CDR2 ANQGSEA. The V end lost 4 bases, the J end lost 0 bases, and 10 bases lay between the germline ends. CDR3 in amino acids: CSVVGMSSGANVLTF. The CDR3 DNA is TGCAGCGTTGTTGGTATGAGCTCTGGGGCCAACGTCCTGACTTTC. The variable domain in full, completed from reference TRBV29-1 and TRBJ2-6, reads SAVISQKPSRDICQRGTSLTIQCQVDSQVTMMFWYRQQPGQSLTLIATANQGSEATYESGFVIDKFPISRPNLTFSTLTVSNMSPEDSSIYLCSVVGMSSGANVLTFGAGSRLTVL.

This clone was counted a few times. The chain carries TRBV6-2 or TRBV6-3 and TRBJ1-2, with unresolved D. Trimming took 3 bases from V and 5 from J, leaving 13 bases between them. The CDR3 covers 14 residues. Looked up from germline, CDR1 is MNHEY and CDR2 is SVGEGT. The DNA of the CDR3 is TGTGCCAGCAGTTATCGGGAAATTGGATATGGCTACACCTTC. Translating gives CASSYREIGYGYTF.

The CDR3 sequence is CASSLHRGNTGELFF. CDR3 nucleotides: TGTGCCAGCAGCTTGCACAGGGGGAACACCGGGGAGCTGTTTTTT. The rearrangement uses TRBV7-9 and TRBJ2-2, with 7 bases identical to TRBD1. The ends lost 3 bases at V and 1 base at J; junction bases unmatched: 2. Germline CDR1 SEHNR, CDR2 FQNEAQ (reference sequence). The CDR3 loop spans 15 amino acids.

This clone has only one observation. CDR3 residues: CASSISSGGYEQFF. The DNA of the CDR3 is TGTGCCAGTAGTATCTCCAGCGGGGGATATGAGCAGTTCTTC. The chain uses TRBV19 and TRBJ2-1, with 8 bases fitting TRBD2. CDR3 length equals 14 residues. Trimming removed 3 bases from V and 8 bases from J; junction bases left unmatched: 6. Germline V CDR1 and CDR2: LNHDA, SQIVND (reference sequence).

The genes are TRBV5-1 and TRBJ1-1; maybe TRBD1 (5 bases). The CDR3 loop spans 15 amino acids. Germline-derived CDR1 and CDR2 are SGHRS and YFSETQ. V was cut by 4 bases and J by 0 bases, with 13 bases left in between. CDR3 amino acids: CASSPTGIMNTEAFF. In DNA, the CDR3 is TGCGCCAGCAGCCCAACAGGAATCATGAACACTGAAGCTTTCTTT.

This chain uses TRBV4-2 with TRBJ2-7; TRBD1 matches 7 bases. The CDR3 sequence is 18 residues long. The germline V gene encodes CDR1 LGHNA and CDR2 YNFKEQ. Trimming at V came to 1 base and at J to 1 base, leaving 13 bases not matched to a gene. CDR3 bases: TGTGCCAGCAGCCAAGTGTATATAAGGACAGGAGTTTCCTACGAGCAGTACTTC. Translated, it gives CASSQVYIRTGVSYEQYF.

This clone came up once. V is TRBV15 and J is TRBJ1-2; TRBD1 matches 7 bases. Germline CDR1 and CDR2: LNHNV and YYDKDF (reference sequence). The CDR3 runs to 16 residues. The junction had 7 bases not matched to a gene; V was cut back by 1 base and J by 2 bases. The CDR3 sequence is CATSRARTGANYGYTF. The CDR3 DNA reads TGTGCCACCAGCAGAGCTCGCACAGGGGCGAACTATGGCTACACCTTC.

The chain couples TRBV6-5 to TRBJ2-7, with D possibly matching TRBD1 (6 bases). The CDR3 covers 14 residues. V shed 6 bases and J shed 2 bases, with 14 bases lying between them. Germline CDR1 and CDR2: MNHEY and SVGAGI. The CDR3 spells CASSLLGTTYEQYF. Written as DNA, the CDR3 is TGTGCCAGCAGCCTTCTGGGGACAACCTACGAGCAGTACTTC.

This clone was counted between two and nine times. Other DNA variants within this sample encode the same CDR3. V usage is TRBV28 and J usage is TRBJ1-2; D remains ambiguous. The germline V gene has CDR1 MDHEN and CDR2 SYDVKM. V gave up 3 bases and J gave up 0 bases, with 5 bases separating them. This CDR3 is 13 amino acids long. The CDR3 protein is CASSFPANYGYTF. CDR3 DNA sequence: TGTGCCAGCAGTTTCCCAGCTAACTATGGCTACACCTTC.